This T cell receptor (beta chain) was recorded in a study of blood T cells in healthy people across ages. CDR1 is MNHEY, CDR2 SVGAGI, per germline. V lost 8 bases and J lost 4; bases outside the gene matches: 12. The CDR3 extends over 15 amino acids. PCR was performed a second time for roughly 7 to 12 cycles using a sample-barcoded 5' primer and a J-beta primer mix. Each sample yielded at least 2.5 million CDR3-containing paired-end reads. TCRdb independently ran MiXCR on the 5' RACE reads; one entry per CDR3 protein. There are 2 million or so distinct CDR3 sequences in the sample; just under 50% occur only once, and approximately 2.1% lies in the top ten.

The receptor was derived from a middle-aged woman in good health. The chain carries TRBV6-5 and TRBJ1-2; TRBD1 matches at 8 bases. The sample taken for sequencing was blood. CDR3 protein: CASANRDRRSYGYTF. The CDR3 nucleotides are TGTGCCAGCGCGAACCGGGACAGGCGGAGCTATGGCTACACCTTC.